The clone carrying this T cell receptor (beta chain) turned up a few times. Its matching antigen is unknown. V lost 8 bases, J lost 2 bases, and 3 bases stayed unmatched. The CDR3 runs to 14 residues. CDR1 and CDR2 (germline): MNHNY, SVGAGI (reference sequence). The data were taken from a study of type 1 and type 2 diabetes patients. Findings and limits, study-wide: Highly-expanded CD4+ clones were few in type 2 diabetes, median one, approximately 3.9% of reads. With limited T2D and control samples, some T1D-only expanded clones may not be T1D-specific.

Genomic DNA was the PCR template. Amplification of the beta chain CDR3 used 30 forward and 13 reverse multiplex primers. TCRdb processed the multiplex PCR reads anew with MiXCR; each CDR3 protein has one entry. The table has fewer than 300,000 distinct CDR3 sequences, more than 40% seen once. The chain employs TRBV6-6 and TRBJ2-2; TRBD1 matches 9 bases. The clonotype comes from a man aged 18-30 years with type 2 diabetes. The source material was peripheral blood mononuclear cells (PBMCs). CDR3 protein: CASEGQGNTGELFF. The CDR3 DNA follows: TGTGCCAGCGAGGGACAGGGTAACACCGGGGAGCTGTTTTTT.